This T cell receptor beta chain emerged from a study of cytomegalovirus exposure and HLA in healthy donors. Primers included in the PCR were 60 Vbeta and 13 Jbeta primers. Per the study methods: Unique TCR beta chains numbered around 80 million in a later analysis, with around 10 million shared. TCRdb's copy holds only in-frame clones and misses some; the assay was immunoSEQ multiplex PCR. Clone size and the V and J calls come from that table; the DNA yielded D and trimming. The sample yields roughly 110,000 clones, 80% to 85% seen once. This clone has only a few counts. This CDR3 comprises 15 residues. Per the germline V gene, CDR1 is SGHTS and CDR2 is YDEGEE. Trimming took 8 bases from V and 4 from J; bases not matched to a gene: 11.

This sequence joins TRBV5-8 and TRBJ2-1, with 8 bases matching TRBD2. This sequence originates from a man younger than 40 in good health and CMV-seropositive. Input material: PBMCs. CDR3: CASRSGVAGYNEQFF. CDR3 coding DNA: TGTGCCAGTCGTAGTGGGGTAGCGGGGTACAATGAGCAGTTCTTC.